What follows are 4 T cell receptor beta chains derived from one specimen sequenced in a study of cytomegalovirus exposure and HLA in healthy donors. Vbeta (60) and Jbeta (13) primers were used in the PCR. TCRdb's table, derived via immunoSEQ multiplex PCR, lists solely in-frame clones and lacks some. The data contain about 130,000 clones, 80% of them singletons. Sequencing input: PBMCs. These receptors all stem from a woman in her forties in good health and CMV-seronegative.

V gene TRBV18 combines with J gene TRBJ2-3, with unresolved D. With 3 bases removed from V and 1 base from J, the gap between germline ends came to 8 bases. This CDR3 has 14 amino acids. Germline V gene data show CDR1 as KGHSH and CDR2 as LQKENI. The CDR3 loop reads CASSPPVGTDTQYF. CDR3 nucleotide sequence: TGTGCCAGCTCACCCCCGGTGGGCACAGATACGCAGTATTTT.

There are a few counts of this clone. The chain joins TRBV9 to TRBJ2-7, with 13 bases fitting TRBD2. With V trimmed by 4 bases and J by 4 bases, 8 bases remained unmatched. Germline V gene lookup returns CDR1 SGDLS and CDR2 YYNGEE. This CDR3 region has 16 residues. The CDR3 here is CASSLGGTSGIYEQYF. The CDR3, as DNA: TGTGCCAGCAGCCTAGGCGGGACTAGCGGGATATACGAGCAGTACTTC.

This clone was observed a handful of times. This sequence joins TRBV9 and TRBJ2-5; a possible D gene is TRBD1 (6 bases). Germline-derived CDR1 and CDR2 are SGDLS and YYNGEE. V was pared by 7 bases and J by 2 bases, with 18 bases between. The CDR3 extends over 15 amino acids. CDR3 bases: TGTGCCAGCGGAACTCCACAGGGATCTCAAGAGACCCAGTACTTC. It is translated as CASGTPQGSQETQYF.

The CDR3 DNA reads as TGCGCCAGCAGCCAACGCGGCATGAACACTGAAGCTTTCTTT. It is translated as CASSQRGMNTEAFF. The genes are TRBV4-3 and TRBJ1-1, with D unclear. The V end lost 2 bases, the J end lost 0 bases, and 7 bases lay between the germline ends. CDR1 and CDR2 (germline): LGHNA, YSLEER. The CDR3 extends over 14 amino acids.